The rows below give T cell receptor beta chains drawn from one sample of a study of blood T cell repertoires in COVID-19. Produced via immunoSEQ multiplex PCR; TCRdb's table is partial and in-frame only. The sample includes about 330,000 clones, 92% of them seen just once. What was sequenced was PBMCs or T cells enriched from blood (not recorded which). Every receptor here comes from a woman aged 25 to 39 who had recovered from COVID-19. Each CDR3 is given with its conserved first and last residue. D genes are given only for firm matches.

CDR3: CASSFSFSPLHF
DNA: TGTGCCAGCAGCTTCTCCTTTTCACCCCTCCACTTT
J: TRBJ1-6
D: -
V: TRBV7-3

CDR3: CASSAGGIGNYGYTF
DNA: TGTGCCAGCAGCGCGGGGGGTATCGGTAACTATGGCTACACCTTC
J: TRBJ1-2
D: -
V: TRBV7-9

CDR3: CASGGDRRNQPQHF
DNA: TGTGCCAGCGGGGGGGACAGGCGCAATCAGCCCCAGCATTTT
J: TRBJ1-5
D: TRBD1
V: TRBV28

CDR3: CASKGIGRDYEQYF
DNA: TGTGCCAGCAAAGGGATAGGCAGGGACTACGAGCAGTACTTC
J: TRBJ2-7
D: -
V: TRBV27

CDR3: CASSLSQGVRGTEAFF
DNA: TGTGCCAGCAGCTTAAGTCAGGGGGTTCGGGGCACTGAAGCTTTCTTT
J: TRBJ1-1
D: TRBD1
V: TRBV7-9

CDR3: CASSSRGETSYNEQFF
DNA: TGCGCCAGCAGCTCCAGGGGGGAGACCTCCTACAATGAGCAGTTCTTC
J: TRBJ2-1
D: -
V: TRBV5-1

CDR3: CASSYLGQGANYGYTF
DNA: TGTGCCAGCAGTTACTTGGGACAGGGGGCTAACTATGGCTACACCTTC
J: TRBJ1-2
D: TRBD1
V: TRBV6-5

CDR3: CASSFSPYNEQFF
DNA: TGCGCCAGCAGCTTCTCCCCTTACAATGAGCAGTTCTTC
J: TRBJ2-1
D: -
V: TRBV5-1

CDR3: CSASSGRVAETQYF
DNA: TGCAGTGCAAGTAGCGGGAGGGTGGCAGAGACCCAGTACTTC
J: TRBJ2-5
D: TRBD2
V: TRBV20-1

CDR3: CASRQQGKSNQPQHF
DNA: TGTGCCAGCAGGCAACAGGGGAAAAGCAATCAGCCCCAGCATTTT
J: TRBJ1-5
D: TRBD1
V: TRBV28

CDR3: CASSGQGSYEQYF
DNA: TGTGCCAGCAGCGGTCAGGGTTCCTACGAGCAGTACTTC
J: TRBJ2-7
D: -
V: TRBV9

CDR3: CASSSVRYYGYTF
DNA: TGTGCCAGCAGCTCAGTCAGGTACTATGGCTACACCTTC
J: TRBJ1-2
D: -
V: TRBV9

CDR3: CAIGVSGGVSTDTQYF
DNA: TGTGCCATCGGGGTTAGCGGGGGGGTATCCACAGATACGCAGTATTTT
J: TRBJ2-3
D: TRBD2
V: TRBV10-3

CDR3: CASSAGQGAVDEQYF
DNA: TGCGCCAGCAGCGCGGGACAGGGGGCGGTCGACGAGCAGTACTTC
J: TRBJ2-7
D: TRBD1
V: TRBV5-1